This T cell receptor beta chain is drawn from a study of T cells after yellow fever vaccination (dated by TCRdb to between 2017 and 2020). In terms of the full investigation: Libraries from fractions with low cell numbers were prepared with the SMART-Seq v4 Ultra Low Input RNA kit. To follow T-cell clones before and after primary and booster YFV17D yellow fever vaccination, bulk TCR alpha and beta repertoires were sequenced over time. The cohort comprised two healthy male donors, one aged 18 to 30 and one aged 30 to 40 years. Bulk PBMC replicates and cell subsets were isolated from blood drawn at multiple timepoints before and after both primary and secondary immunization.

Concerning this clonotype itself: The antigen it binds to is not known. Base qualities are not recorded, but no much larger clone differs from it by a single base.

The sample's treatment or condition label, decoded: live attenuated yellow fever vaccine strain. At each blood-draw timepoint, two biological replicates of bulk PBMCs were obtained. PBMCs were isolated from peripheral blood using a standard Ficoll-Paque protocol. TriZol was used to extract RNA from bulk PBMCs, CD4 and CD8 fractions, and dextramer-positive and dextramer-negative fractions. What the study reported, not specific to this receptor: A small share of clonotypes was detected in both CD4 and CD8 compartments, with the overlap likely arising from convergent recombination. Most clones expanded after primary vaccination (around 96% of CD4 and roughly 91% of CD8) were re-detected after the booster, suggesting that broad memory maintenance occurred. Because the study included only a couple of donors, the extent to which the findings can be generalized is limited. The secondary T-cell response was found to be weaker but faster than the primary response, with a peak reached on day 5 rather than on day 15. FACS-sorted repertoires could contain abundant contaminating clonotypes from the bulk population, so computational filtering was required.

Synthesis of TCR cDNA relied on 5'RACE template switching, a step that introduced a universal primer site along with unique molecular identifiers. Priming of cDNA synthesis was performed from both the TCR alpha and TCR beta constant segments. Library amplification involved two PCR steps, and the second step added sample barcodes and sequencing adapters. Libraries were sequenced on Illumina HiSeq 2500 (2x100 bp) or NovaSeq (2x150 bp). On the study's bioinformatics: Reads were demultiplexed and collapsed into UMI consensus sequences with MIGEC, and V(D)J alignment was performed with MiXCR. Vaccine-responding clonotypes were defined with edgeR using replicate PBMC samples, requiring FDR below 0.01 and a log2 fold change above 5 up to day 15. CD4 or CD8 identity was assigned to each bulk clonotype according to whether the clonotype was present at higher abundance in the sequenced CD4 repertoire or the sequenced CD8 repertoire. TCRdb applied fastp at Q25 and MiXCR to the public reads, then kept only in-frame beta chains. Under each unique CDR3 protein, matching rows form one entry showing the most common genes and DNA. The V and J calls and clone size come from TCRdb's table, not from the authors' own analysis. The sample table contains hundreds of thousands of distinct CDR3 sequences; only one count was recorded for roughly 22% of them. The biggest ten clones account for roughly a sixth of the sample.

Specimen: PBMCs, collected approximately 22 days after the first yellow fever vaccination. This sequence originates from a man aged 18 to 30 who received the YFV17D yellow fever vaccine.

The nucleotide sequence is TGTGCCACCAGCAGAGTGATTAATTCACCCCTCCACTTT. It encodes CATSRVINSPLHF. The chain links TRBV15 with TRBJ1-6; the D gene cannot be named for sure. The germline V gene (reference sequence) yields LNHNV for CDR1 and YYDKDF for CDR2. V loses 1 base, J loses 6 bases, and the germline ends lie 4 bases apart. Taken from cysteine to phenylalanine, the CDR3 has 13 residues. The CDR3 DNA has 39 bases and is translated from base 1.